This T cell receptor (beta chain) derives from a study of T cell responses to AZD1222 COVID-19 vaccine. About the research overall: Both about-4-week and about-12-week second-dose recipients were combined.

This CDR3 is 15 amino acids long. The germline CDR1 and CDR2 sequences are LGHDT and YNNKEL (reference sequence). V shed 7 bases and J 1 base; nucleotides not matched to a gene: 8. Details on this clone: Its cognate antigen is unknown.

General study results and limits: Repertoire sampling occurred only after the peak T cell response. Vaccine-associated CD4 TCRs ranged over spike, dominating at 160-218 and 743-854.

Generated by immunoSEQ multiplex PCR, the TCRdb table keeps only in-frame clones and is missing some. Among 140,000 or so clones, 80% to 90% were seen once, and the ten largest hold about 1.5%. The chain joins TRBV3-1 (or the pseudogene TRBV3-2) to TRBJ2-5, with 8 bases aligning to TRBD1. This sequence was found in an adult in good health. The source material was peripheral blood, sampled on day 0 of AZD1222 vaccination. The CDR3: CASTLHGTGQETQYF. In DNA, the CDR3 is TGTGCCAGCACCCTTCACGGGACAGGCCAAGAGACCCAGTACTTC.